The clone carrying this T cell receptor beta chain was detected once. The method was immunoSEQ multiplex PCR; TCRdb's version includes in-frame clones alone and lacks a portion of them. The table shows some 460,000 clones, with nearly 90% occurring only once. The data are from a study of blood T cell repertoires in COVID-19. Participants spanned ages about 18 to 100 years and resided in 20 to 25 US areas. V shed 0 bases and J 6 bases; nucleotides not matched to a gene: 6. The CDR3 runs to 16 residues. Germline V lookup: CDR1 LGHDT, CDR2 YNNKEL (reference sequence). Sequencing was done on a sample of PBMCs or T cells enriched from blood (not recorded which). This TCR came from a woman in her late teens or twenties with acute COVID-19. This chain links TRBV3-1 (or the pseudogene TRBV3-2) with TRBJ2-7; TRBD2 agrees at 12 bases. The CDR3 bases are TGTGCCAGCAGCCAAGATCTCCTAGCGGGGGGGATCGAGCAGTACTTC. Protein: CASSQDLLAGGIEQYF.